One and the same sample provided the 20 T cell receptor beta chains below, sequenced in a study of vaccination effects on CD4 cells after COVID-19. Once cultured for more than nine days, the cells underwent separation to obtain CD4+ T cells. Antigen specificity for these receptors is unknown. Generated by immunoSEQ multiplex PCR, the TCRdb table keeps only in-frame clones and is missing some. Here the sample spans 50,000 to 70,000 clones, under 85% being singletons. Sequencing was performed on CD4+ T cells from PBMCs cultured without peptide, taken before COVID-19 vaccination. The origin of the receptors is a human donor who had a prior SARS-CoV-2 infection.

The chain links TRBV5-5 to TRBJ2-7; 7 bases fit TRBD2. This CDR3 comprises 15 residues. In germline, CDR1 is SGHKS, CDR2 YYEKEE (reference sequence). V trimming: 5 bases; J trimming: 0 bases; junction bases outside the gene matches: 8. The CDR3 loop is CASRYPGGSSYEQYF. The CDR3 DNA follows: TGTGCCAGCAGGTACCCAGGCGGGAGCTCCTACGAGCAGTACTTC.

The chain has TRBV28 and TRBJ1-2; TRBD1 might be the D (6 bases). V was clipped by 5 bases and J by 4 bases, with 14 bases between them. The CDR3 length is 14 residues. Germline assignment: CDR1 MDHEN and CDR2 SYDVKM. Here the CDR3 reads CASSTRGGAYGYTF. CDR3 coding DNA: TGTGCCAGCAGTACCAGGGGAGGGGCCTATGGCTACACCTTC.

The rearrangement joins TRBV7-3 to TRBJ2-1; the D gene is possibly TRBD2 (5 bases). Germline V gene data show CDR1 as SGHTA and CDR2 as FQGTGA. Trimming took 4 bases from V and 8 from J, leaving 12 bases between them. CDR3 length equals 13 residues. CDR3 residues: CASSSTGSHEQFF. The DNA for the CDR3 is TGTGCCAGCAGCTCCACGGGGTCGCATGAGCAGTTCTTC.

This clone came up a few times. This chain uses TRBV18 with TRBJ2-5; no firm D call. This CDR3 has 14 residues. From germline, CDR1 is KGHSH and CDR2 LQKENI. Trimming removed 4 bases at V and 5 bases at J, with 14 bases between. CDR3 sequence reads: CASSRAKIGETQYF. Here the CDR3 DNA reads TGTGCCAGCTCACGCGCAAAAATAGGGGAGACCCAGTACTTC.

V is TRBV2 and J is TRBJ2-2; 9 nucleotides line up with TRBD1. Germline CDR1 SNHLY, CDR2 FYNNEI. The trim removed 5 bases at V and 3 bases at J, leaving 4 bases unmatched. There are 15 residues in the CDR3. The CDR3 nucleotides are TGTGCCAGCAGTTGGGACAGGGTAGACACCGGGGAGCTGTTTTTT. Translated: CASSWDRVDTGELFF.

There are a few counts of this clone. This chain uses TRBV29-1 with TRBJ1-1, with D perhaps TRBD1 (5 bases). The germline V and J ends were trimmed by 4 bases and 0 bases, with 15 bases remaining between them. The CDR3 runs to 15 residues. CDR1 is SQVTM and CDR2 is ANQGSEA in the germline V gene. In DNA, the CDR3 is TGCAGCGTTGTCGGAGGTTGGGGGATGAACACTGAAGCTTTCTTT. This sequence encodes CSVVGGWGMNTEAFF.

This clone was observed a single time. V gene TRBV6-5 combines with J gene TRBJ2-7, with 9 nucleotides matching TRBD1. V was clipped by 6 bases and J by 2 bases; unmatched bases: 8. Germline loops: CDR1 MNHEY, CDR2 SVGAGI. This CDR3 has 15 residues. The CDR3 nucleotides read TGTGCCAGCAGACAAGCCGGGACAGGGACCTACGAGCAGTACTTC. Amino acids: CASRQAGTGTYEQYF.

A few counts support this clone. V usage is TRBV4-1 and J usage is TRBJ2-6, with 9 bases aligning to TRBD1. This CDR3 contains 17 residues. Germline V gene sequence: CDR1 MGHRA, CDR2 YSYEKL. V lost 4 bases to trimming and J lost 2 bases; unmatched junction nucleotides: 6. CDR3 sequence (DNA): TGCGCCAGCAGCCTGAAGGGACAGGGCACTGGGGCCAACGTCCTGACTTTC. It translates to CASSLKGQGTGANVLTF.

J is TRBJ2-2 and V is TRBV18; maybe TRBD2 (6 bases). CDR1 and CDR2 (germline): KGHSH, LQKENI. CDR3 size: 15 residues. Trimming shortened V by 6 bases and J by 0 bases, and 11 bases separated the two germline ends. The CDR3 DNA reads TGTGCCAGCTCCCCCGCGGGACCGAACACCGGGGAGCTGTTTTTT. Protein: CASSPAGPNTGELFF.

This chain joins TRBV7-9 and TRBJ2-5, with D possibly matching TRBD2 (5 bases). CDR1 and CDR2 from the germline V gene are SEHNR and FQNEAQ (reference sequence). The CDR3 is 15 amino acids. Trimming left V 2 bases short and J 0 bases short, with 10 bases between. This chain's CDR3 is CASSLKATNQETQYF. The DNA for the CDR3 is TGTGCCAGCAGCTTAAAAGCGACTAACCAAGAGACCCAGTACTTC.

The chain links TRBV29-1 to TRBJ2-1; D gene unclear. Deletions cut 4 bases from V and 9 bases from J, with 10 bases between. This CDR3 spans 11 amino acids. Germline values: CDR1 SQVTM, CDR2 ANQGSEA. The CDR3 DNA reads TGCAGCGTTGTGAACGGCGGTGAGCAGTTCTTC. Amino acid sequence: CSVVNGGEQFF.

This clone occurred a few times. This chain connects TRBV7-9 to TRBJ2-7; TRBD2 agrees at 9 bases. The CDR3 covers 15 residues. The germline V gene encodes CDR1 SEHNR and CDR2 FQNEAQ (reference sequence). J lost 2 bases, V lost 5 bases, and 7 bases had no gene match. CDR3 coding DNA: TGTGCCAGCAGCAGCCGCGCGGGGGGGCCCTACGAGCAGTACTTC. This translates into CASSSRAGGPYEQYF. Using reference TRBV7-9 and TRBJ2-7 for the parts outside the CDR3, the full variable domain is DTGVSQNPRHKITKRGQNVTFRCDPISEHNRLYWYRQTLGQGPEFLTYFQNEAQLEKSRLLSDRFSAERPKGSFSTLEIQRTEQGDSAMYLCASSSRAGGPYEQYFGPGTRLTVT.

Note on this clone: One junction end disagrees with the germline gene, perhaps due to a read error. DNA for the CDR3: TGTGCTAGCAGCCCCCAGGCTCCGGACCCCTATGGCTACACCTTC. Its translation is CASSPQAPDPYGYTF. The chain combines TRBV7-7 with TRBJ1-2, with D hard to call. The CDR3 runs 15 residues. Germline-derived CDR1 and CDR2 are SSHAT and FNYEAQ (reference sequence).

This clone turned up a few times. V usage is TRBV30 and J usage is TRBJ2-5; 12 nucleotides line up with TRBD2. The length of the CDR3 is 14 residues. Germline CDR1 is GTSNPN and CDR2 is SVGIG (reference sequence). V lost 4 bases, J lost 4 bases, and 4 bases stayed unmatched. This chain's CDR3 is CAWTGLAGSETQYF. CDR3 DNA sequence: TGTGCCTGGACTGGACTAGCGGGATCAGAGACCCAGTACTTC.

The chain employs TRBV11-3 and TRBJ1-2; the match to TRBD1 covers 8 bases. Germline trimming cut 5 bases from V and 6 bases from J; bases unmatched to any gene: 5. Germline CDR1 is SGHNT and CDR2 is YENEEA. CDR3 length: 13 amino acids. The CDR3 DNA follows: TGTGCCAGCAGCCTGGACAGGGAGAATGGCTACACCTTC. Translation: CASSLDRENGYTF.

The CDR3 loop is CASSERQRNQPQHF. The CDR3 nucleotides read TGTGCCAGCAGCGAAAGACAGCGCAATCAGCCCCAGCATTTT. V and J are TRBV5-8 and TRBJ1-5, with D possibly being TRBD1 (5 bases). The CDR3 has 14 amino acids. V lost 4 bases and J lost 2, with 10 bases in between. The V gene's germline CDR1 is SGHTS and CDR2 YDEGEE.

V gene TRBV15 combines with J gene TRBJ2-1; D ambiguous. CDR1 is LNHNV and CDR2 is YYDKDF in the germline V gene (reference sequence). V was clipped by 0 bases and J by 10 bases, with 7 bases between them. The CDR3 covers 12 residues. The CDR3 nucleotides are TGTGCCACCAGCAGAGATTTGACAGAGCAGTTCTTC. Amino acid sequence: CATSRDLTEQFF.

In this sample, this clone turned up a few times. The rearrangement joins TRBV5-4 to TRBJ2-2; 9 bases are a match to TRBD2. Germline assignment: CDR1 SGHNT and CDR2 YYREEE (reference sequence). The CDR3 totals 15 residues. V was pared by 4 bases and J by 2 bases, with 3 bases of the junction left unmatched. The CDR3 reads CASSAGGRNTGELFF. As DNA, the CDR3 is TGTGCCAGCAGCGCGGGGGGGCGAAACACCGGGGAGCTGTTTTTT.

The chain employs TRBV18 and TRBJ1-2; D remains unclear. V shed 4 bases and J shed 0 bases, with 9 bases lying between them. The CDR3 covers 14 residues. Germline lookup yields CDR1 KGHSH and CDR2 LQKENI. Written as DNA, the CDR3 is TGTGCCAGCTCACTCACCGGAGCTAACTATGGCTACACCTTC. Translation: CASSLTGANYGYTF.

V gene TRBV19 combines with J gene TRBJ2-1; TRBD2 aligns across 8 bases. Trimming at V came to 2 bases and at J to 3 bases, leaving 3 bases not matched to a gene. CDR1 and CDR2 from the germline V gene are LNHDA and SQIVND (reference sequence). The CDR3 is 15 residues long. The CDR3 sequence is CASSIRSGIYNEQFF. The CDR3 nucleotides read TGTGCCAGTAGTATACGTAGCGGGATCTACAATGAGCAGTTCTTC.